These T cell receptor beta chains were read from a single sample in a study of spatial heterogeneity in lung cancer. TCRdb processed the 5' RACE reads anew with MiXCR; each CDR3 protein has one entry. The sample carries 45,000 or so distinct CDR3 sequences, 12% recorded once. The sample consisted of PBMCs, taken at surgery. These receptor sequences come from a female donor with early-stage non-small cell lung cancer. Each CDR3 is given with its conserved first and last residue.

V	J	CDR3
TRBV11-2	TRBJ1-6	CASSLRRARSSYNSPLHF
TRBV5-6	TRBJ1-1	CASSLQGTTEAFF
TRBV7-9	TRBJ1-1	CASSLARGSPEAFF
TRBV7-2	TRBJ2-3	CASSLTSAPGGTQYF
TRBV7-2	TRBJ2-6	CASSFAGANVLTF
TRBV2	TRBJ2-2	CASSDGTANTGELFF
TRBV13	TRBJ1-6	CASSLRGYNSPLHF
TRBV28	TRBJ2-2	CASSLLDHVGTGELFF
TRBV2	TRBJ2-3	CASSANTDTQYF
TRBV3-1	TRBJ1-1	CASSQELGQGGSNTEAFF
TRBV7-9	TRBJ2-1	CASSLDYGSSYNEQFF
TRBV28	TRBJ2-1	CASILGRAGNEQFF
TRBV6-1	TRBJ1-1	CASSVRGNTEAFF
TRBV28	TRBJ1-1	CASTPNVWNTEAFF
TRBV3-1	TRBJ1-6	CASSQSTAGPLHF
TRBV25-1	TRBJ2-3	CASSEVPGTGRDTQYF
TRBV12-3/TRBV12-4	TRBJ1-2	CASSLRNDYGYTF
TRBV11-2	TRBJ2-3	CASNPGQTDSTDTQYF
TRBV4-2	TRBJ2-1	CASSPSGQGRGEQFF
TRBV4-3	TRBJ2-1	CASSQQTGSYNEQFF
TRBV2	TRBJ1-6	CASKRAEGGSPLHF
TRBV12-3/TRBV12-4	TRBJ2-3	CASSLFMIGLAGGFSTDTQYF
TRBV5-4	TRBJ1-1	CASSLKQGAGTEAFF
TRBV5-1	TRBJ2-6	CASSVMTVSGANVLTF
TRBV7-2	TRBJ2-1	CASSLGGGRRSYNEQFF
TRBV6-5	TRBJ2-7	CASSYVDEQYF
TRBV27	TRBJ2-7	CASSLGLNTYEQYF
TRBV28	TRBJ2-3	CASSGNTFYTDTQYF
TRBV3-1	TRBJ2-7	CASSPRGQGLSYEQYF
TRBV7-9	TRBJ1-2	CASSRQGPNGYTF
TRBV29-1	TRBJ1-1	CSVEDITGRNTEAFF
TRBV7-9	TRBJ1-1	CASSRRQGLGTEAFF
TRBV20-1	TRBJ2-5	CSAGVAGGRETQYF
TRBV18	TRBJ1-1	CASSPTQTVNTEAFF
TRBV9	TRBJ2-7	CASSVATGTHAYEQYF
TRBV12-3/TRBV12-4	TRBJ1-5	CAGSQNSNQPQHF
TRBV19	TRBJ1-5	CASSSYDRGSQPQHF
TRBV11-2	TRBJ2-7	CASSLSPQGTYEQYF
TRBV5-1	TRBJ2-7	CASSLEPLYYEQYF
TRBV28	TRBJ2-7	CASSLEGQGVYEQYF
TRBV6-6	TRBJ2-1	CASSSGLYSEEQFF
TRBV5-4	TRBJ2-1	CASSSIGGGKQFF
TRBV2	TRBJ2-3	CASSETSATDTQYF
TRBV6-5	TRBJ1-1	CASRRTANAEAFF
TRBV9	TRBJ2-1	CASSVRGGGAPNEQFF
TRBV28	TRBJ1-2	CASSLFGQNYGYTF
TRBV20-1	TRBJ1-1	CSATGTGDKAFF